The T cell receptor (beta chain) described here comes from a study of blood T cell repertoires in COVID-19. Study-wide context: Samples taken during acute and convalescent COVID-19 were collected in the United States, Italy and Spain.

Assay used: immunoSEQ multiplex PCR; TCRdb lists only in-frame clones, some missing. This sample yields 140,000 to 150,000 clones, of which about 85% are seen a single time; approximately 2.7% belongs to the top ten. The material sequenced was peripheral blood. The sequence was obtained from a woman aged 40 to 49 with active or convalescent COVID-19.

The CDR3 DNA follows: TGTGCCAGCAGTGAAGGAGGCTTCGGAGCCAAAAACATTCAGTACTTC. It translates to CASSEGGFGAKNIQYF. The rearrangement joins TRBV6-1 to TRBJ2-4; D call uncertain. CDR3 length equals 16 residues. The germline V gene has CDR1 MNHNS and CDR2 SASEGT. Between the trimmed V and J ends, which lost 1 base and 0 bases, there was a span of 10 bases.